The entry below gives a single T cell receptor (beta chain) sequence along with its context. This clonotype showed up many times. Its antigen is unknown. Base qualities are not at hand, and no much larger clone is one base apart. Amplification of TCR beta CDR3 regions was carried out from RNA transcripts. The first round of RT-PCR for the TCR CDR3 was performed with the HTBI primer set and the Qiagen OneStep RT-PCR kit. A second multiplex PCR round built the libraries, followed by size selection and purification. Libraries were sequenced paired-end with 100 bp reads on an Illumina HiSeq2000. The study's own analysis went as follows. Raw data were processed with SOAPnuke, discarding reads with adapters, uncalled bases, mean Phred below 15, or no exact constant-primer or identifier match. High-quality paired reads were merged using COPE v1.2.5, and each unique nucleotide sequence was defined as a clonotype. MiTCR v1.1 was used to align the clonotypes against IMGT TRBV, TRBD and TRBJ reference segments. Analysis was restricted to V-J combinations with a frequency above 0.0001, which covered roughly 99% of repertoires. A TCS score was defined as the ratio of F50 (clonal expansion) to E x V (chaos), with BLOSUM62-based TCRdist applied between CDR3 peptides within each V-J. Welch's t-statistics and random forest reduced roughly 540 V-J features to roughly 13, which were used in a naive Bayes classifier (R e1071). The public reads were run again by TCRdb, first through fastp at Q25 and then through MiXCR, and only productive beta chains were kept. Entries that share a CDR3 protein sequence are merged under the most common genes and DNA. These V and J calls are TCRdb output, not the study's own analysis. This sample has around 340,000 distinct CDR3 sequences in its table, and approximately 18% of those were observed once. Of the sample, roughly a sixth falls within the top ten clones.

This sample was included in a study of T cells in Graves' hyperthyroidism and ophthalmopathy (dated by TCRdb to about 2019). Notes on the research overall: Peripheral blood was collected at initial diagnosis, before any treatment. The 100 discovery patients were randomly divided into training and test sets at a 7:3 ratio. To identify distinguishing TCR V-J signatures, a discovery cohort of around 100 patients was used, comprising 43 with Graves' ophthalmopathy and around 60 with stable Graves' hyperthyroidism. After blood sampling, hyperthyroidism patients were treated with methimazole at a starting dose of 30 mg daily, and ophthalmopathy patients were treated with high-dose intravenous methylprednisolone. TCR Vbeta CDR3 sequencing of fewer than 150 peripheral blood samples (43 ophthalmopathy, around 80 hyperthyroidism and approximately 17 progressor patients) is reported in the paper. Whether ophthalmopathy could be predicted prospectively was tested in an independent validation cohort made up of under 20 hyperthyroidism patients plus 17 patients who later progressed to ophthalmopathy. In addition, the study compared T-cell repertoires in thyroid tissue and in blood from five or six Graves' hyperthyroidism patients. General findings and caveats noted by the study authors: In cross-validation, a model built on a 13 V-J signature told ophthalmopathy apart from stable hyperthyroidism with 85% to 90% sensitivity and approximately 84% specificity, and in testing the same model reached 80%/75%. Most expanded thyroid clonotypes (frequency above 0.001) were also detected in blood, a finding suggesting that blood repertoires may reflect thyroid immune responses. No statistical method was used to set the sample size in advance, and investigators knew the group allocation. In validation, progression to ophthalmopathy was predicted by the model with approximately 67% sensitivity and 72% to 85% specificity, a median of approximately 7.1 months before onset.

The CDR3 holds 17 amino acids from the cysteine to the phenylalanine. Solely the CDR3 DNA is kept, with 51 bases framed from the first base. CDR1 is given as SGHAT and CDR2 as FQNNGV, both from the germline V gene. V and J are truncated by 4 bases and 0 bases respectively, leaving an intervening sequence of 16 bases. In the ophthalmopathy patients, disease was moderately to severely active, with a Clinical Activity Score of 3 or more, a NOSPECS grade of 4 or more, and a duration of less than 3 months. The study excluded patients with uncontrolled infections, other autoimmune diseases, pregnancy or lactation. Diagnoses were established on the basis of clinical symptoms, serum thyroxine and TRAb, thyroid ultrasound, and orbital computed tomography. PBMCs were isolated from about 9 ml of fresh peripheral blood by Ficoll-Paque density gradient centrifugation. Total RNA was extracted with Trizol reagent, and quality was checked on an Agilent 2100 Bioanalyzer.

This TCR derives from a middle-aged woman with Graves' ophthalmopathy. The sample taken for sequencing was blood. Here the chain combines TRBV11-2 and TRBJ2-4; the D gene assignment is perhaps TRBD1 or TRBD2, with each matching 5 bases. In nucleotide form, the sequence is TGTGCCAGCAGCTCCGGCGCGTATGGGGGAGCCAAAAACATTCAGTACTTC. It is translated as CASSSGAYGGAKNIQYF. Reference TRBV11-2 and TRBJ2-4 proteins supply the regions before and after the CDR3; the full variable domain is: EAGVAQSPRYKIIEKRQSVAFWCNPISGHATLYWYQQILGQGPKLLIQFQNNGVVDDSQLPKDRFSAERLKGVDSTLKIQPAKLEDSAVYLCASSSGAYGGAKNIQYFGAGTRLSVL.